The 24 T cell receptor beta chains reported below all come from one sample, sequenced in a study of blood T cells in healthy people across ages. Next came a second PCR, run for about 7 to 12 cycles, which used a sample-barcoded 5' primer along with a J-beta primer mix. TCRdb passed the 5' RACE reads through MiXCR, listing each CDR3 protein once. The table lists about 930,000 distinct CDR3 sequences, 29% of them singletons. The same data also contributed to another study, on T cells of mothers and their children.

The sequenced sample consisted of blood. The receptors stem from a woman in her 40s in good health.

This clonotype was detected a few times. At one end, the junction sequence differs from germline, possibly due to a read error. V and J are TRBV4-3 and TRBJ2-5, with 10 bases aligning to TRBD2. This CDR3 spans 16 amino acids. Per germline, CDR1 LGHNA and CDR2 YSLEER. This CDR3 reads CAGSQEKRGGLETQYF. CDR3 DNA: TGCGCCGGCAGCCAAGAGAAGCGGGGGGGATTGGAGACCCAGTACTTC.

This clonotype appeared many times. The rearrangement joins TRBV27 to TRBJ1-2, with D maybe TRBD1 (5 bases). Deletions cut 3 bases from V and 6 bases from J, with 17 bases between. CDR3 size: 15 residues. Germline lookup yields CDR1 MNHEY and CDR2 SMNVEV (reference sequence). This CDR3 reads CASSLRDAVGDGYTF. Here the CDR3 DNA reads TGTGCCAGCAGTTTGCGGGACGCCGTAGGGGATGGCTACACCTTC.

This clonotype appeared a single time. The rearrangement joins TRBV9 to TRBJ2-7; TRBD1 agrees at 9 bases. The CDR3 extends over 15 amino acids. V gave up 0 bases and J gave up 6 bases; unmatched junction bases: 7. Germline V gene sequence: CDR1 SGDLS, CDR2 YYNGEE. The CDR3 DNA reads TGTGCCAGCAGCGTAGGAGGGACAGGGTTTGTCGAGCAGTACTTC. This codes for CASSVGGTGFVEQYF.

The J gene is TRBJ1-4, the V gene TRBV7-8; D gene uncertain. Trimming cost V 6 bases and J 5 bases, with 13 bases left between them. The CDR3 has 14 amino acids. Germline V lookup: CDR1 SGHVS, CDR2 FQNEAQ. The CDR3 loop is CASRHRARNEKLFF. CDR3 in DNA: TGTGCCAGCAGGCATCGGGCACGGAATGAAAAACTGTTTTTT.

This chain joins TRBV9 and TRBJ2-4, with 11 bases lining up with TRBD1. The DNA end is more similar to TRBJ2-7, so the J call may be wrong. The CDR3 totals 14 residues. Germline CDR1 SGDLS, CDR2 YYNGEE. This CDR3 reads CASSIGGTGGEQYF. The CDR3 DNA reads TGTGCCAGCAGCATAGGGGGGACAGGGGGCGAGCAGTACTTC.

The V gene is TRBV7-2, the J gene TRBJ1-4, with 7 bases aligning to TRBD1. The CDR3 runs to 14 residues. Losses at the gene ends were 5 bases for V and 5 bases for J; bases not matched to a gene: 5. The germline gives CDR1 SGHTA, CDR2 FQGNSA. CDR3 loop: CASSTMTGNEKLFF. DNA for the CDR3: TGTGCCAGCAGCACCATGACAGGGAATGAAAAACTGTTTTTT.

J is TRBJ2-7 and V is TRBV29-1; D may be TRBD1 or TRBD2 (6 bases each). V lost 3 bases and J lost 6, with 18 bases in between. The germline gives CDR1 SQVTM, CDR2 ANQGSEA. The CDR3 is 14 residues long. CDR3 sequence: CSVDGGAKSFEQYF. The DNA of the CDR3 is TGCAGCGTTGACGGGGGCGCAAAATCTTTCGAGCAGTACTTC.

This clonotype was observed many times. The rearrangement links TRBV28 to TRBJ2-7; 9 bases are a match to TRBD1. The CDR3 sequence is 16 residues long. V dropped 0 bases and J dropped 3; count of bases not matched to a gene: 6. Germline-derived CDR1 and CDR2 are MDHEN and SYDVKM. The CDR3 sequence is CASSLWTGQGVYEQYF. CDR3 nucleotides: TGTGCCAGCAGTTTATGGACGGGACAGGGCGTCTACGAGCAGTACTTC. The whole variable domain, remainder taken from reference TRBV28 and TRBJ2-7, is DVKVTQSSRYLVKRTGEKVFLECVQDMDHENMFWYRQDPGLGLRLIYFSYDVKMKEKGDIPEGYSVSREKKERFSLILESASTNQTSMYLCASSLWTGQGVYEQYFGPGTRLTVT.

The rearrangement links TRBV7-9 to TRBJ1-6; 8 nucleotides agree with TRBD1. The germline gives CDR1 SEHNR, CDR2 FQNEAQ (reference sequence). This CDR3 is built from 16 residues. J gave up 6 bases and V 5 bases, and 9 bases lay outside the gene matches. The CDR3 loop reads CASSAQGATANSPLHF. For the CDR3, the DNA is TGTGCCAGCAGCGCGCAGGGGGCGACGGCTAATTCACCCCTCCACTTT.

This clonotype turned up a few times. The chain's CDR3 is CASSEVLEGYTF. CDR3 DNA: TGTGCCAGCAGTGAAGTGCTCGAGGGCTACACCTTC. The chain recombines TRBV2 with TRBJ1-2; D is uncertain. Trimming cost V 1 base and J 8 bases, with 8 bases left between them. The germline gives CDR1 SNHLY, CDR2 FYNNEI. The CDR3 is made up of 12 amino acids.

This clonotype was seen more than once but under ten times. The chain links TRBV29-1 to TRBJ1-1, with D possibly TRBD1 on 5 matching bases. The CDR3 runs to 11 residues. Germline V gene lookup returns CDR1 SQVTM and CDR2 ANQGSEA. V lost 4 bases, J lost 6 bases, and 9 bases lay in between. The CDR3: CSVGEGPEAFF. CDR3 nucleotides: TGCAGCGTTGGGGAGGGGCCTGAAGCTTTCTTT. Full variable domain (outside the CDR3, taken from reference TRBV29-1 and TRBJ1-1): SAVISQKPSRDICQRGTSLTIQCQVDSQVTMMFWYRQQPGQSLTLIATANQGSEATYESGFVIDKFPISRPNLTFSTLTVSNMSPEDSSIYLCSVGEGPEAFFGQGTRLTVV.

The J gene is TRBJ2-2, the V gene TRBV2, with D maybe TRBD2 (6 bases). Trimming shortened V by 3 bases and J by 1 base, and 12 bases separated the two germline ends. Germline V gene data show CDR1 as SNHLY and CDR2 as FYNNEI. CDR3 length: 16 residues. In DNA, the CDR3 is TGTGCCAGCAGTGAGGGGACTGCAGGGAACACCGGGGAGCTGTTTTTT. Its translation: CASSEGTAGNTGELFF. The full variable domain, rest sourced from reference TRBV2 and TRBJ2-2, is EPEVTQTPSHQVTQMGQEVILRCVPISNHLYFYWYRQILGQKVEFLVSFYNNEISEKSEIFDDQFSVERPDGSNFTLKIRSTKLEDSAMYFCASSEGTAGNTGELFFGEGSRLTVL.

This clonotype was found once. V and J are TRBV7-2 and TRBJ2-3; D might be TRBD1 (5 bases). Trimming left V 1 base short and J 2 bases short, with 7 bases between. This CDR3 has 14 residues. CDR1 and CDR2 (germline): SGHTA, FQGNSA. In nucleotides, the CDR3 is TGTGCCAGCAGCTTAGGGACACACACAGATACGCAGTATTTT. The encoded protein is CASSLGTHTDTQYF.

The V call is TRBV7-3, the J call TRBJ2-1; a weak D match, TRBD2 (6 bases). CDR1 SGHTA and CDR2 FQGTGA come from the germline V gene. V lost 3 bases to trimming and J lost 2 bases, with 17 bases between them. The CDR3 covers 17 residues. The CDR3 sequence is CASSFVGAGSAYNEQFF. CDR3 DNA sequence: TGTGCCAGCAGCTTCGTAGGTGCGGGGTCAGCCTACAATGAGCAGTTCTTC. The variable domain in full, completed from reference TRBV7-3 and TRBJ2-1, reads GAGVSQTPSNKVTEKGKYVELRCDPISGHTALYWYRQSLGQGPEFLIYFQGTGAADDSGLPNDRFFAVRPEGSVSTLKIQRTERGDSAVYLCASSFVGAGSAYNEQFFGPGTRLTVL.

The table lists this clonotype with a few counts. The chain carries TRBV12-3 or TRBV12-4 and TRBJ2-3; D not certain. Trimming took 7 bases from V and 2 from J, leaving 10 bases between them. The CDR3 extends over 13 amino acids. CDR3 protein: CASTQDTTDTQYF. In DNA, the CDR3 is TGTGCCAGCACCCAGGATACCACAGATACGCAGTATTTT.

This clonotype was found a few times. CDR3 bases: TGTGCCAGCAGTTTCCGGACACTTCAGGGGCAAGAGACCCAGTACTTC. Translating gives CASSFRTLQGQETQYF. This chain links TRBV6-5 with TRBJ2-5; tentative D call: TRBD1 (6 bases). V was pared by 4 bases and J by 2 bases, with 17 bases between. The germline V gene has CDR1 MNHEY and CDR2 SVGAGI. The CDR3 runs to 16 residues.

Only a few counts were recorded for this clonotype. This chain uses TRBV5-6 with TRBJ1-2; D is unclear. Trimming removed 3 bases from V and 5 bases from J, with 11 bases in between. Per germline, CDR1 SGHDT and CDR2 YYEEEE. The CDR3 loop spans 13 amino acids. The CDR3 DNA reads as TGTGCCAGCAGCTCCGGACTGGAATATGGCTACACCTTC. It translates to CASSSGLEYGYTF.

Only a few counts were recorded for this clonotype. This chain links TRBV25-1 with TRBJ2-5; D is unresolved. In germline, CDR1 is MGHDK, CDR2 SYGVNS. The ends were cut back, 1 base at V and 3 bases at J, with 6 bases in the middle. The CDR3 runs to 13 residues. The DNA of the CDR3 is TGTGCCAGCAGTGAATGGCCGAAAGAGACCCAGTACTTC. Translation gives CASSEWPKETQYF.

This clonotype was detected ten times or more. The CDR3 region has the DNA TGCGCCAGCAGCTTTGGGGACCCGGGAAATGAGCAGTTCTTC. As protein: CASSFGDPGNEQFF. The rearrangement uses TRBV5-1 and TRBJ2-1; tentatively, D is TRBD1 or TRBD2 (5 bases each). The V end lost 2 bases, the J end lost 7 bases, and 13 bases lay between the germline ends. The length of the CDR3 is 14 residues. Germline V gene sequence: CDR1 SGHRS, CDR2 YFSETQ.

The chain couples TRBV12-3 or TRBV12-4 to TRBJ1-1, with unresolved D. This CDR3 is 14 amino acids long. Trimming removed 5 bases at V and 4 bases at J, with 14 bases between. CDR3 protein: CASSPSGFPTEAFF. The CDR3 bases are TGTGCCAGCAGTCCTTCGGGTTTCCCCACTGAAGCTTTCTTT.

Only a few counts were recorded for this clonotype. This rearrangement joins TRBV6-6 to TRBJ2-3; TRBD1 matches 10 bases. Looked up from germline, CDR1 is MNHNY and CDR2 is SVGAGI (reference sequence). The CDR3 covers 15 residues. V was pared by 9 bases and J by 0 bases, with 6 bases of the junction left unmatched. In DNA, the CDR3 is TGTGCCAGTTTAAGGGACAGGGGTAGCACAGATACGCAGTATTTT. Its protein product is CASLRDRGSTDTQYF.

As to this clonotype: A single base separates this from a much larger clone, so it may be a read error. The chain combines TRBV12-3 or TRBV12-4 with TRBJ1-2; possibly TRBD1 for D (5 bases). The CDR3 has 15 amino acids. The DNA for the CDR3 is TGTGTCAGCAGTTTAGTCCAGGGAGCTAACTATGGCTACACCTTC. Translation: CVSSLVQGANYGYTF.

This clonotype was recorded many times. The V gene is TRBV6-5, the J gene TRBJ2-2; 9 bases align to TRBD1. The CDR3 covers 15 residues. The germline V gene has CDR1 MNHEY and CDR2 SVGAGI. V lost 6 bases and J lost 1; bases outside the gene matches: 3. In nucleotides, the CDR3 is TGTGCCAGCAGCCGACAGGGGGTGAACACCGGGGAGCTGTTTTTT. This gives the protein CASSRQGVNTGELFF.

This clonotype was seen ten or more times. The gene calls are TRBV7-9 and TRBJ1-2; D possibly corresponds to TRBD1 (5 bases). This CDR3 comprises 13 residues. The V and J ends lost 5 bases and 3 bases respectively, with 10 bases between them. Germline V gene data show CDR1 as SEHNR and CDR2 as FQNEAQ (reference sequence). The CDR3 is CASSEDTDYGYTF. Written as DNA, the CDR3 is TGTGCCAGCAGCGAGGACACCGACTATGGCTACACCTTC.